This TCR beta chain was obtained from a study of blood T cell repertoires in COVID-19. The table came from immunoSEQ multiplex PCR; TCRdb's copy has only in-frame clones and leaves some out. This sample has some 140,000 clones, with approximately 86% found just once. The CDR3 is 14 residues long. Germline V gives CDR1 SGHTA, CDR2 FQGNSA. V dropped 2 bases and J dropped 0 bases, with 6 bases sitting between them. V is TRBV7-2 and J is TRBJ2-3; D is unclear. The receptor was isolated from a woman aged 50 to 60 who had recovered from COVID-19. Source material: peripheral blood. The CDR3 spells CASSLQTSTDTQYF. CDR3 DNA sequence: TGTGCCAGCAGCTTACAGACTAGCACAGATACGCAGTATTTT.